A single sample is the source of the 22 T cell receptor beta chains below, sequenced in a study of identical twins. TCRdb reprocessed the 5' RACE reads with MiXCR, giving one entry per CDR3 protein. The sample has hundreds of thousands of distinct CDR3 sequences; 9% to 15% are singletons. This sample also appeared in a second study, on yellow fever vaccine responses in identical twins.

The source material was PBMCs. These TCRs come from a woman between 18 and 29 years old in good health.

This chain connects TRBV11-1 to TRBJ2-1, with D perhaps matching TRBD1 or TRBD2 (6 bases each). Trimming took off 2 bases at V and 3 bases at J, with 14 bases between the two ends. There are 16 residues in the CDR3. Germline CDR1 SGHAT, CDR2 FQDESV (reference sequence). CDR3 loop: CASSLNSGALYNEQFF. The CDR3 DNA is TGTGCCAGCAGCTTAAATTCGGGGGCCCTCTACAATGAGCAGTTCTTC. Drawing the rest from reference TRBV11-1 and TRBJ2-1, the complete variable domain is EAEVAQSPRYKITEKSQAVAFWCDPISGHATLYWYRQILGQGPELLVQFQDESVVDDSQLPKDRFSAERLKGVDSTLKIQPAELGDSAMYLCASSLNSGALYNEQFFGPGTRLTVL.

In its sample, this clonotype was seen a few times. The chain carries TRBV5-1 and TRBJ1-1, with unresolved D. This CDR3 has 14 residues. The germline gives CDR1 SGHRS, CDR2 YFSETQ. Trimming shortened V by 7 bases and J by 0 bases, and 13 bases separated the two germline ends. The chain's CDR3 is CASSDQDMNTEAFF. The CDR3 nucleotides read TGCGCCAGCTCCGATCAGGATATGAACACTGAAGCTTTCTTT. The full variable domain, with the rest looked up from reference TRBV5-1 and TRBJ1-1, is KAGVTQTPRYLIKTRGQQVTLSCSPISGHRSVSWYQQTPGQGLQFLFEYFSETQRNKGNFPGRFSGRQFSNSRSEMNVSTLELGDSALYLCASSDQDMNTEAFFGQGTRLTVV.

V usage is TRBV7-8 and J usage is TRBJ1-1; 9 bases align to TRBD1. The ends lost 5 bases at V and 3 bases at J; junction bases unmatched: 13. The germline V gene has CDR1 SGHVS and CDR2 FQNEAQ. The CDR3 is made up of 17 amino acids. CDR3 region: CASSLTRTGTGYTEAFF. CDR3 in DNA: TGTGCCAGCAGCCTCACTAGGACCGGGACAGGGTACACTGAAGCTTTCTTT.

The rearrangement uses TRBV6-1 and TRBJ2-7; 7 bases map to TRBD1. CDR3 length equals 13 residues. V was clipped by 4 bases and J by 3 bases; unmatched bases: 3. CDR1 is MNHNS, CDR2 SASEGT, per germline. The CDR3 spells CASSAQGDYEQYF. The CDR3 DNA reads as TGTGCCAGCAGTGCGCAGGGGGACTACGAGCAGTACTTC.

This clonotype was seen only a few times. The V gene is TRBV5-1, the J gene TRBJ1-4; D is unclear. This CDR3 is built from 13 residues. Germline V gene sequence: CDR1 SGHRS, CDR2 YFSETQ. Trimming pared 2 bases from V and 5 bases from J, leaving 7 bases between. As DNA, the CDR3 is TGCGCCAGCAGCTTCCAGCCGAATGAAAAACTGTTTTTT. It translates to CASSFQPNEKLFF.

The CDR3, as DNA: TGCGCCAGCAGCTTGGGACTAGCGGCGTTCGCGAACACCGGGGAGCTGTTTTTT. It encodes CASSLGLAAFANTGELFF. This chain uses TRBV5-1 with TRBJ2-2; TRBD2 matches 9 bases. Germline V CDR1 and CDR2: SGHRS, YFSETQ. The CDR3 is made up of 18 amino acids. After removal of 0 bases from V and 0 bases from J, the junction contained 6 bases not matched to a gene.

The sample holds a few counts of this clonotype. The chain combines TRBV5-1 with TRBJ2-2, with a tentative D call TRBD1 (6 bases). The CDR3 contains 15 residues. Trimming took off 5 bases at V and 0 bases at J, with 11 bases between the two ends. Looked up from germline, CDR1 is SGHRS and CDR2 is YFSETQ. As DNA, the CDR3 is TGCGCCAGCAGGCCGGGACACTCGAACACCGGGGAGCTGTTTTTT. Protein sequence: CASRPGHSNTGELFF.

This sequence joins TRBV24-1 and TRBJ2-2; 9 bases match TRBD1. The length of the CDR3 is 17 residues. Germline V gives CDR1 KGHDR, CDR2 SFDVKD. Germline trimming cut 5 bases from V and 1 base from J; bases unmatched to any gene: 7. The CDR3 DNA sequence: TGTGCCACCAGTGGACCTCCGGGACAGGGGAACACCGGGGAGCTGTTTTTT. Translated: CATSGPPGQGNTGELFF.

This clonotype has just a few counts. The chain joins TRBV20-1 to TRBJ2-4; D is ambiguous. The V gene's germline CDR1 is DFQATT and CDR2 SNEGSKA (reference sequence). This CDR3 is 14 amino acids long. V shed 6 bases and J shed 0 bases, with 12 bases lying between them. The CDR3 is CSAPSGVAKNIQYF. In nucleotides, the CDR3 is TGCAGTGCCCCCTCAGGCGTAGCCAAAAACATTCAGTACTTC.

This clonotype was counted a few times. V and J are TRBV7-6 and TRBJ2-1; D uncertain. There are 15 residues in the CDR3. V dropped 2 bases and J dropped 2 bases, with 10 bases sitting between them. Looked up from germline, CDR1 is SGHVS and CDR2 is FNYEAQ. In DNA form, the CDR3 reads TGTGCCAGCAGCTTAAGCCTGGGTACCTACAATGAGCAGTTCTTC. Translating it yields CASSLSLGTYNEQFF.

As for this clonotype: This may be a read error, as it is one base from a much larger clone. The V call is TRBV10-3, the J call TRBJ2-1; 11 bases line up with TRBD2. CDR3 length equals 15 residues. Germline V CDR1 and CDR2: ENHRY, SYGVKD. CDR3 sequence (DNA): TGTTCCATCAGTGAGACTAGCGGGACCTACAATGAGCAGTTCTTC. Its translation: CSISETSGTYNEQFF.

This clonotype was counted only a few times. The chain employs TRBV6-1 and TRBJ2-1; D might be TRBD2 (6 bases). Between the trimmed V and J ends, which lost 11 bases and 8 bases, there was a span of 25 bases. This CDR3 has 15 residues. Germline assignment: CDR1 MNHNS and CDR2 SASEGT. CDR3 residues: CAGTLAPDPTYEQFF. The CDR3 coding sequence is TGTGCCGGAACTCTAGCGCCAGACCCAACATATGAGCAGTTCTTC.

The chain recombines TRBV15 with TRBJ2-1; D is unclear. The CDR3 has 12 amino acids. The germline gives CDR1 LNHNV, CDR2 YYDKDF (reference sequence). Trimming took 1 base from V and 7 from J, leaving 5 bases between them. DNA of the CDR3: TGTGCCACCAGCAGAGGGTGGAATGAGCAGTTCTTC. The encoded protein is CATSRGWNEQFF. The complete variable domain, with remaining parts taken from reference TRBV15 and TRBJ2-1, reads DAMVIQNPRYQVTQFGKPVTLSCSQTLNHNVMYWYQQKSSQAPKLLFHYYDKDFNNEADTPDNFQSRRPNTSFCFLDIRSPGLGDTAMYLCATSRGWNEQFFGPGTRLTVL.

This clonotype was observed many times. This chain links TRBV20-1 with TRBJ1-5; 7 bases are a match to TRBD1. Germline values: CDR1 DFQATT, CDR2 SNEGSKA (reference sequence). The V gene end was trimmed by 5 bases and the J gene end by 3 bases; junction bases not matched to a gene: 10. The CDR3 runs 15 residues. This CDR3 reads CSAGKTGIDNQPQHF. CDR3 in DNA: TGCAGTGCTGGTAAGACAGGGATTGACAATCAGCCCCAGCATTTT.

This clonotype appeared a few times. The CDR3 loop is CASSLRDGTEAFF. In DNA form, the CDR3 reads TGTGCCAGCAGTTTAAGGGACGGTACTGAAGCTTTCTTT. The chain carries TRBV12-3 or TRBV12-4 and TRBJ1-1; TRBD1 is a possible D gene (5 bases). Trimming pared 2 bases from V and 5 bases from J, leaving 9 bases between. The CDR3 is made up of 13 amino acids.

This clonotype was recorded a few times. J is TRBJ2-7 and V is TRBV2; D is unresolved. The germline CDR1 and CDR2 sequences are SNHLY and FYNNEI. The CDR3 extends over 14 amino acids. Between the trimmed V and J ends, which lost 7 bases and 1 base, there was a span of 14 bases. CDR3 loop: CASIPSGQSYEQYF. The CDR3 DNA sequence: TGTGCCAGCATACCCTCGGGCCAGTCCTACGAGCAGTACTTC.

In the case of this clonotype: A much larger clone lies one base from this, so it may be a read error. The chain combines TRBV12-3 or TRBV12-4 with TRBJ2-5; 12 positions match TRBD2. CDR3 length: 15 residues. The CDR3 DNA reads TGTGCCAGCAGCGAAACTAGCGGGAGGTTAGAGACCCAGCACTTC. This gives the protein CASSETSGRLETQHF.

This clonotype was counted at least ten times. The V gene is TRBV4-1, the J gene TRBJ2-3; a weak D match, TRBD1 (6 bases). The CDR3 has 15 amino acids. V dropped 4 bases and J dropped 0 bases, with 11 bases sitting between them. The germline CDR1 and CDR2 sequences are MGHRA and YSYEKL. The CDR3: CASSRRGDSTDTQYF. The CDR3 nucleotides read TGCGCCAGCAGCCGCAGGGGCGACAGCACAGATACGCAGTATTTT.

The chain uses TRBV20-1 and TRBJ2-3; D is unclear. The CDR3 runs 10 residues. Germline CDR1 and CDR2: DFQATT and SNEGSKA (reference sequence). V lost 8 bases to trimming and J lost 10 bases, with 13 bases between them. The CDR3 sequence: CSPRLSPQYF. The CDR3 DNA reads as TGCAGTCCCAGACTTTCTCCGCAGTATTTT.

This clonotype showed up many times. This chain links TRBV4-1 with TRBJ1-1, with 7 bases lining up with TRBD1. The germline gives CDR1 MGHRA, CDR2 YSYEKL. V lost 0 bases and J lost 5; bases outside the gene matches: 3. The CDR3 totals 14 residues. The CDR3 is CASSQEGTATEAFF. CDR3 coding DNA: TGCGCCAGCAGCCAAGAAGGGACAGCGACTGAAGCTTTCTTT.

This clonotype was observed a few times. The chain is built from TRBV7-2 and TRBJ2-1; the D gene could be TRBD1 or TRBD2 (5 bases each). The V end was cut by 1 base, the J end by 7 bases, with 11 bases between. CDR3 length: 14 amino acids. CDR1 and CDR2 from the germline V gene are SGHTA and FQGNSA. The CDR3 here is CASSLGGSWNEQFF. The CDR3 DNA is TGTGCCAGCAGCTTAGGGGGGTCTTGGAATGAGCAGTTCTTC. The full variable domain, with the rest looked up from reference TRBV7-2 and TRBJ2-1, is GAGVSQSPSNKVTEKGKDVELRCDPISGHTALYWYRQSLGQGLEFLIYFQGNSAPDKSGLPSDRFSAERTGGSVSTLTIQRTQQEDSAVYLCASSLGGSWNEQFFGPGTRLTVL.

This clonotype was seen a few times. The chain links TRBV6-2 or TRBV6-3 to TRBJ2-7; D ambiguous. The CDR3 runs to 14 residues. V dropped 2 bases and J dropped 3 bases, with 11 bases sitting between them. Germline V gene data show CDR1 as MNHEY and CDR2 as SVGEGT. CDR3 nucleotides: TGTGCCAGCAGTTACATCAACAGCTTCTACGAGCAGTACTTC. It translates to CASSYINSFYEQYF.